Below, 19 T cell receptor beta chains from the same sample are listed, as sequenced in a study of identical twins. TCRdb ran MiXCR on the 5' RACE reads and lists one entry per CDR3 protein. In the table there are about 890,000 distinct CDR3 sequences, around an eighth of which are singletons. The data were also submitted as part of a second study, on yellow fever vaccine responses in identical twins.

The sample comprised PBMCs. These receptors were taken from a woman under 30 in good health.

In this sample, this clonotype turned up a few times. This sequence joins TRBV6-2 or TRBV6-3 and TRBJ2-7; D possibly corresponds to TRBD2 (5 bases). Between the trimmed V and J ends, which lost 6 bases and 5 bases, there was a span of 20 bases. The CDR3 has 15 amino acids. Germline V CDR1 and CDR2: MNHEY, SVGEGT. The CDR3 sequence is CASSRWGHARDEQYV. CDR3 bases: TGTGCCAGCAGCCGCTGGGGTCACGCGAGGGACGAGCAGTACGTC.

This clonotype has only a few counts. The V gene is TRBV5-1, the J gene TRBJ2-7; 8 nucleotides match TRBD1. The CDR3 runs 14 residues. Germline CDR1 is SGHRS and CDR2 is YFSETQ. V dropped 3 bases and J dropped 5; count of bases not matched to a gene: 7. CDR3 coding DNA: TGCGCCAGCAGCTATGGACAGGGTAAGGACGAGCAGTACTTC. It encodes CASSYGQGKDEQYF.

V is TRBV29-1 and J is TRBJ1-3; tentative D call: TRBD1 (6 bases). V lost 0 bases to trimming and J lost 7 bases, with 13 bases between them. Germline-derived CDR1 and CDR2 are SQVTM and ANQGSEA. This CDR3 has 14 amino acids. The CDR3 DNA sequence: TGCAGCGTTGAAGATCCCAGGGGTGGTAACACCATATATTTT. Translating it yields CSVEDPRGGNTIYF.

The chain has TRBV11-2 and TRBJ2-5; tentative D call: TRBD2 (6 bases). The CDR3 totals 16 residues. Germline CDR1 SGHAT, CDR2 FQNNGV. Trimming shortened V by 1 base and J by 0 bases, and 12 bases separated the two germline ends. CDR3 amino acids: CASSLGYRGNQETQYF. CDR3 nucleotides: TGTGCCAGCAGCTTAGGGTACCGGGGGAACCAAGAGACCCAGTACTTC.

A note on this clonotype: A junction end diverges from the germline sequence, so it may reflect a read error. The chain is built from TRBV6-1 and TRBJ1-1, with TRBD1 matching over 8 bases. CDR3 length equals 15 residues. Per the germline V gene, CDR1 is MNHNS and CDR2 is SASEGT. The DNA for the CDR3 is TGTGCCAGCAAGAACTTGGGACAGGTGAATACTGAAGCTTTCTTT. It yields the protein CASKNLGQVNTEAFF.

The rearrangement links TRBV20-1 to TRBJ2-3; D call uncertain. Germline values: CDR1 DFQATT, CDR2 SNEGSKA (reference sequence). The V gene lost 3 bases and the J gene lost 0 bases, with 7 bases spanning the gap. This CDR3 has 13 residues. The CDR3 here is CSARGRSTDTQYF. CDR3 DNA: TGCAGTGCTAGGGGCCGGAGCACAGATACGCAGTATTTT.

V gene TRBV4-1 combines with J gene TRBJ2-6; D might be TRBD1 or TRBD2, each matching 6 bases. CDR1 is MGHRA, CDR2 YSYEKL, per germline. The CDR3 loop spans 16 amino acids. V lost 1 base to trimming and J lost 3 bases, with 10 bases between them. In nucleotides, the CDR3 is TGCGCCAGCAGCCAAGGAGGGGGAGGTGGGGCCAACGTCCTGACTTTC. Protein sequence: CASSQGGGGGANVLTF.

As for this clonotype: A much larger clone sits a single nucleotide away, making a read error possible. This chain connects TRBV6-1 to TRBJ2-3; D unclear. There are 13 residues in the CDR3. Germline-derived CDR1 and CDR2 are MNHNS and SASEGT. CDR3 region: CAAGGSSTDTRYF. The DNA of the CDR3 is TGTGCCGCCGGTGGCAGCAGCACAGATACGCGGTATTTT.

The V and J genes are TRBV24-1 and TRBJ1-2; D is perhaps TRBD1 (6 bases). The CDR3 has 17 residues. Germline V gene sequence: CDR1 KGHDR, CDR2 SFDVKD. The V gene lost 0 bases and the J gene lost 5 bases, with 18 bases spanning the gap. CDR3 sequence (DNA): TGTGCCACCAGTGATTTGCGGACAGTAGGCCCCCTTTATGGCTACACCTTC. Translation gives CATSDLRTVGPLYGYTF.

The table lists this clonotype with a few counts. The chain couples TRBV2 to TRBJ1-4; 8 bases are shared with TRBD1. V lost 6 bases, J lost 4 bases, and 10 bases stayed unmatched. The CDR3 runs 16 residues. Looked up from germline, CDR1 is SNHLY and CDR2 is FYNNEI. The CDR3: CASSVPTGGINEKLFF. CDR3 in DNA: TGTGCCAGCAGCGTACCTACAGGGGGTATTAATGAAAAACTGTTTTTT.

This chain uses TRBV28 with TRBJ2-1, with 9 bases aligning to TRBD2. After removal of 7 bases from V and 9 bases from J, the junction contained 13 bases not matched to a gene. Germline CDR1 MDHEN, CDR2 SYDVKM. This CDR3 comprises 15 residues. DNA of the CDR3: TGTGCCAGCAAGGGGGGGGGCCTAGCGGGATCTGAGCAGTTCTTC. Translating it yields CASKGGGLAGSEQFF.

This clonotype has just a few counts. This chain connects TRBV4-1 to TRBJ1-5; D ambiguous. Trimming shortened V by 0 bases and J by 5 bases, and 8 bases separated the two germline ends. The CDR3 runs to 14 residues. The germline V gene encodes CDR1 MGHRA and CDR2 YSYEKL. CDR3 residues: CASSQDIPYQPQHF. The DNA of the CDR3 is TGCGCCAGCAGCCAAGATATCCCCTATCAGCCCCAGCATTTT.

CDR3 region: CASTLNPEDTGELFF. CDR3 nucleotide sequence: TGTGCCAGCACCCTCAACCCCGAGGACACCGGGGAGCTGTTTTTT. The rearrangement uses TRBV7-9 and TRBJ2-2; the D is unclear. Germline CDR1 and CDR2: SEHNR and FQNEAQ (reference sequence). This CDR3 spans 15 amino acids. Trimming shortened V by 7 bases and J by 3 bases, and 15 bases separated the two germline ends.

The chain joins TRBV11-1 to TRBJ2-2, with 10 bases lining up with TRBD2. Germline V lookup: CDR1 SGHAT, CDR2 FQDESV (reference sequence). The trim removed 11 bases at V and 4 bases at J, leaving 19 bases unmatched. The CDR3 spans 18 residues. The CDR3 coding sequence is TGTGCCTGCCAGAGCAGACAAACTAGCGGGACAAGCACCGGGGAGCTGTTTTTT. This encodes CACQSRQTSGTSTGELFF.

Ten or more counts support this clonotype. This rearrangement joins TRBV4-1 to TRBJ1-2; D uncertain. The ends were cut back, 3 bases at V and 4 bases at J, with 12 bases in the middle. The CDR3 runs 14 residues. The germline V gene has CDR1 MGHRA and CDR2 YSYEKL. In DNA, the CDR3 is TGCGCCAGCAGCCAGCGGACGGATTTCTATGGCTACACCTTC. This encodes CASSQRTDFYGYTF.

The J gene is TRBJ2-7, the V gene TRBV5-6; D ambiguous. This CDR3 has 14 residues. Germline CDR1 SGHDT, CDR2 YYEEEE. The germline V and J ends were trimmed by 3 bases and 0 bases, with 10 bases remaining between them. The CDR3 coding sequence is TGTGCCAGCAGCTCCTCGGGTGCCTCCTACGAGCAGTACGTC. This translates into CASSSSGASYEQYV.

The rearrangement joins TRBV6-1 to TRBJ2-1, with 10 nucleotides matching TRBD2. The V and J ends lost 6 bases and 3 bases, in that order; junction bases with no gene match: 8. The CDR3 consists of 16 residues. Germline V CDR1 and CDR2: MNHNS, SASEGT. CDR3 residues: CASRPRASGSYNEQFF. The DNA for the CDR3 is TGTGCCAGCAGACCCCGGGCTAGCGGGAGCTACAATGAGCAGTTCTTC.

This clonotype was seen a few times. The CDR3 region has the DNA TGTGCCAGCAGTACCCTCCGGGAACACCAAATTCCCACAGATACGCAGTATTTT. It is translated as CASSTLREHQIPTDTQYF. The J gene is TRBJ2-3, the V gene TRBV12-3 or TRBV12-4; tentatively, D is TRBD2 (5 bases). The CDR3 is 18 residues long. The ends were cut back, 5 bases at V and 2 bases at J, with 23 bases in the middle.

The table lists this clonotype with many counts. This chain connects TRBV20-1 to TRBJ2-3, with D tentatively TRBD1 (6 bases). This CDR3 is built from 14 residues. The V gene's germline CDR1 is DFQATT and CDR2 SNEGSKA (reference sequence). CDR3 in amino acids: CSGPTGFLTDTQYF. The CDR3 nucleotides are TGCAGCGGGCCTACAGGGTTTCTCACAGATACGCAGTATTTT.